This T cell receptor (beta chain) was retrieved from a study of technical replicates of blood from a handful of donors (dated by TCRdb to about 2017). For this clone: Its antigen is not yet known. No base quality values were provided; no much bigger clone lies one nucleotide off.

The method was the immunoSEQ multiplex PCR assay. TCRdb obtained this table from immuneACCESS and retained in-frame rearrangements with V and J assigned. These tables miss some clones; where compared with another copy, unresolved V genes account for less than half of the shortfall, and the remainder is unexplained. The sample table records over 90,000 clones; about 95% of these occur just once. The top ten clones comprise around 0.21% of the sample. Including cysteine and phenylalanine, the CDR3 has 12 amino acids. CDR3 DNA only is kept here, 36 bases in frame from base 1. V lost 5 bases and J lost 12 bases, and the count of bases not matched to a germline gene is 7. The CDR1 and CDR2 encoded by the germline V gene are MDHEN and SYDVKM.

The chain joins TRBV28 to TRBJ1-3, with TRBD1 identical over 7 junction bases. Sequencing was carried out using T cells isolated from PBMCs. This clonotype was obtained from a human donor in good health. The base sequence is TGTGCCAGCAGTGGAACAGGGGACAGCATATATTTT. Its protein product is CASSGTGDSIYF.